These 5 T cell receptor beta chains were sequenced from one sample in a study of PD-1 blockade in classical Hodgkin lymphoma. The time point here: cycle 4 day 1 (C4D1), after more than 5 weeks of nivolumab. Every one of the patients relapsed after autologous stem cell transplantation (brentuximab vedotin exposure was variable). Generated by immunoSEQ multiplex PCR, the TCRdb table keeps only in-frame clones and is missing some. The table lists approximately 27,000 clones, over 75% of them singletons. The sequences come from peripheral blood mononuclear cells (PBMCs), collected before the fourth cycle of nivolumab. Every receptor here comes from a human donor with classical Hodgkin lymphoma.

The chain uses TRBV25-1 and TRBJ2-7, with D tentatively TRBD2 (5 bases). Germline values: CDR1 MGHDK, CDR2 SYGVNS. The CDR3 contains 13 residues. V was cut by 8 bases and J by 6 bases, with 17 bases left in between. CDR3 sequence: CASRRPGGGEQYF. CDR3 coding DNA: TGTGCCAGCCGAAGACCCGGAGGTGGCGAGCAGTACTTC.

The chain joins TRBV28 to TRBJ2-7, with D unresolved. Germline V CDR1 and CDR2: MDHEN, SYDVKM. The CDR3 length is 14 residues. V shed 4 bases and J shed 9 bases, with 19 bases lying between them. Here the CDR3 reads CASSSNVSPKGQYF. The DNA for the CDR3 is TGTGCCAGCAGTTCAAACGTCTCTCCAAAGGGGCAGTACTTC.

This sequence joins TRBV9 and TRBJ1-4; a weak D match, TRBD1 (5 bases). Germline CDR1 SGDLS, CDR2 YYNGEE. CDR3 length equals 14 residues. Trimming left V 4 bases short and J 6 bases short, with 13 bases between. CDR3 sequence reads: CASSFGTAYEKLFF. CDR3 nucleotides: TGTGCCAGCAGCTTCGGGACGGCCTATGAAAAACTGTTTTTT.

The genes are TRBV7-2 and TRBJ2-7, with TRBD2 matching 7 bases. This CDR3 contains 14 residues. Unmatched junction bases numbered 7, after V lost 5 bases and J lost 3 bases. In germline, CDR1 is SGHTA, CDR2 FQGNSA. CDR3 nucleotides: TGTGCCAGCAGCACGTCTAGCGGAAACTACGAGCAGTACTTC. This gives the protein CASSTSSGNYEQYF.

The V and J genes are TRBV19 and TRBJ2-1; the D gene is possibly TRBD1 (5 bases). V lost 0 bases and J 4 bases, leaving 7 bases between the germline ends. Germline V CDR1 and CDR2: LNHDA, SQIVND (reference sequence). CDR3 length: 14 residues. CDR3 nucleotide sequence: TGTGCCAGTAGTATAGAGGCAGGGTACAATGAGCAGTTCTTC. Its translation: CASSIEAGYNEQFF.